The sequence of this TCR beta chain was determined in a study of T cell changes during pregnancy in multiple sclerosis. Sequencing was performed with immunoSEQ multiplex PCR; in TCRdb, only in-frame clones are kept and a portion is missing. The sample carries about 35,000 clones, approximately 90% recorded once. V dropped 6 bases and J dropped 4 bases, with 9 bases sitting between them. Germline V gene sequence: CDR1 MNHEY, CDR2 SMNVEV (reference sequence). The CDR3 runs 12 residues. The source is a female donor with multiple sclerosis, enrolled in a pregnancy study. The sample in question was CD4+ T cells from peripheral blood mononuclear cells, obtained in the second trimester of pregnancy. V gene TRBV27 combines with J gene TRBJ1-1; tentative D call: TRBD1 (6 bases). The CDR3 spells CASRGASTEAFF. The CDR3 region has the DNA TGTGCCAGCAGGGGGGCGAGCACTGAAGCTTTCTTT.